Sequencing of this T cell receptor beta chain was carried out in a study of long-term antiretroviral therapy in people with HIV. General observations from the study: Those clones which expanded before ART made up the dominant part of the repertoire at all time points.

Assay version v3.0 of immunoSEQ was used, and it was run at survey level. Some clones are missing from TCRdb's copy, which holds only in-frame ones; the method was immunoSEQ multiplex PCR. Of fewer than 40,000 clones listed, 85% to 95% are singletons. Turning to this clone: Antigen specificity is unknown.

The specimen was unsorted PBMCs, collected around 5.4 years after starting antiretroviral therapy. The receptor comes from a woman between 50 and 59 years old with HIV.

CDR3 region: CSARVDRAYGYTF. The CDR3 DNA is TGCAGCGCCCGCGTAGACAGGGCCTATGGCTACACCTTC. This sequence joins TRBV29-1 and TRBJ1-2; 7 nucleotides line up with TRBD1. Germline CDR1 is SQVTM and CDR2 is ANQGSEA. CDR3 length: 13 residues. Unmatched junction bases numbered 9, after V lost 7 bases and J lost 4 bases.